This TCR beta chain was identified in a study of T cell changes during pregnancy in multiple sclerosis. Repertoires were generated with immunoSEQ multiplex PCR, while TCRdb's copy carries only in-frame clones and drops some. The sample lists tens of thousands of clones; around 94% were seen once. Looked up from germline, CDR1 is SEHNR and CDR2 is FQNEAQ (reference sequence). Trimming took off 5 bases at V and 6 bases at J, with 20 bases between the two ends. This CDR3 has 15 residues. This TCR came from a female donor in good health, enrolled as a control in a pregnancy study. Material: peripheral blood, obtained in the third trimester of pregnancy. The V and J genes are TRBV7-9 and TRBJ2-7; D is perhaps TRBD1 (6 bases). The chain's CDR3 is CASSPGTPGVLEQYF. As DNA, the CDR3 is TGTGCCAGCAGCCCCGGGACACCGGGCGTCCTCGAGCAGTACTTC.